This T cell receptor (beta chain) came from a study of cytomegalovirus exposure and HLA in healthy donors. Study at large: Approximately 200 million T cells yielded fewer than 120 million unique TCR beta sequences in earlier analysis. Genotyping of 400 or so donors showed that 65% to 90% belonged to the Caucasian-associated ancestry cluster.

Overall study results and limits: Later work found that TCR association rates differed between HLA loci; DRB1 had the most and HLA-C the fewest. In a later analysis, HLA-associated TCR beta chains were more clonally expanded than equally common others.

PCR employed 60 Vbeta and 13 Jbeta primers. Method: immunoSEQ multiplex PCR; TCRdb's copy keeps in-frame clones and lacks some. The repertoire has roughly 100,000 clones, 65% to 85% of them found once; the top ten carry 5% to 6.5%. This CDR3 has 17 residues. Germline V gene lookup returns CDR1 SGHRS and CDR2 YFSETQ. The V end was cut by 0 bases, the J end by 0 bases, with 15 bases between. Concerning this clone itself: Its matching antigen is unknown.

V usage is TRBV5-1 and J usage is TRBJ1-1, with D possibly being TRBD1 (5 bases). Sequenced sample: PBMCs. The sequence was obtained from a man aged 18 to 29 in good health and CMV-seronegative. The CDR3 DNA sequence: TGCGCCAGCAGCTTGGTAGGGGTCAGCCCATTGAACACTGAAGCTTTCTTT. Translating it yields CASSLVGVSPLNTEAFF.